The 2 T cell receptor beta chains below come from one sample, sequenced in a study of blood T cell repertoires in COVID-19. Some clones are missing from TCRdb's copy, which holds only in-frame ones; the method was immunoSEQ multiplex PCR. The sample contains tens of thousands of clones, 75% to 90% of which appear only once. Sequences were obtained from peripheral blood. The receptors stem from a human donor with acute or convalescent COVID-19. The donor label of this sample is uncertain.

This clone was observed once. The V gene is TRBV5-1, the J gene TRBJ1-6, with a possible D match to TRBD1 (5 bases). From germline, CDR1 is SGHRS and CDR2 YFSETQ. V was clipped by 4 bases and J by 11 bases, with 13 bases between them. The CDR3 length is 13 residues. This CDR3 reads CASSIDRGTPLHF. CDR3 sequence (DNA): TGCGCCAGCAGCATAGATCGGGGGACACCCCTCCACTTT.

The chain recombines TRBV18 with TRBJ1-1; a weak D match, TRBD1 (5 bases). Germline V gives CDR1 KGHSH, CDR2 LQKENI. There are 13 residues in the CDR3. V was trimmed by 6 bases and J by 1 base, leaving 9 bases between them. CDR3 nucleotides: TGTGCCAGCTCTAGCCAGGGGAACACTGAAGCTTTCTTT. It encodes CASSSQGNTEAFF.